Detailed here is one T cell receptor beta chain. This clonotype was counted a few times. Its binding antigen is unknown. This may arise from a read error, as a much more abundant clone is one base away. RNA was extracted from bulk unsorted tissue and checked for quality with a NanoDrop ND-1000 and an Agilent 2100. Donors were newly diagnosed lung cancer patients admitted for thoracic surgery in China between August and November 2014, without prior chemotherapy. Patients who had received previous radiotherapy or chemotherapy, or who had another concurrent cancer, were excluded from the study. Surgical tissue pieces of about 1-2.2 cm3 were preserved in RNAlater solution and stored at -80 °C until use. This entry comes from a study of tumor and adjacent non-tumor tissue in lung cancer (dated by TCRdb to 2016 to 2019). Turning to the overall study: The cohort included some twelve adenocarcinoma, 2 squamous cell carcinoma and 1 small cell lung cancer patients. The study compared bulk TCRbeta repertoires between lung tumor tissue and matched distant non-tumor lung tissue from over twelve lung cancer patients. TCRbeta CDR3 sequencing was performed on thirty paired specimens, with one tumor sample and one normal lung sample collected per patient. Sequencing produced 130 million or so productive TCRbeta reads in total, an average of approximately 4.2 million reads per sample. Among the roughly 15 patients, ages ranged from about 31 to 85 years, some ten were men and 5 were women, and disease was TNM stage I to III. What the authors observed across the whole study: The top 100 clones accounted for a significantly larger cumulative portion of the repertoire in normal lung than in tumor tissue. TCR diversity was significantly higher in younger patients, and greater tumor TCR diversity was associated with shorter overall survival and shorter disease-free survival. With only roughly 14 patients in the cohort, the authors noted that larger samples and more detailed clinical data are needed. TCR diversity (inverse Simpson) was significantly higher in tumor than in normal lung tissue (roughly 430 vs 170, P = 0.0075, Mann-Whitney U test). Neither the sequencing platform nor unique molecular identifiers are named or mentioned anywhere in the methods. Because peripheral blood was not sequenced, blood TCRbeta repertoires in the lung cancer patients of the study were not examined.

Via the germline V gene, CDR1 is WSHSY and CDR2 SAAADI. Measured from the cysteine to the phenylalanine, the CDR3 is 11 residues long. The only DNA kept is the CDR3, 33 bases in frame from the first base. Preparation of the library involved multiplex PCR. Instrument used: Illumina HiSeq 2500. TCRbeta libraries were built by three rounds of nested PCR using primers (Table S4), following protocols modified from ARM-PCR. Before sequencing, PCR products of 200-500 bp were cut from the gel and purified using the QIAquick gel extraction kit. The paper's data handling went like this. Reads were cleaned using Trimmomatic, were merged into complete CDR3 sequences using FLASH, and were assigned to V(D)J germline segments using MiTCR. Clonal diversity was calculated as the inverse Simpson's index using VDJtools. A read counted as productive if the sequence was in-frame and lacked a premature stop codon. Using fastp at Q25 and MiXCR, TCRdb reprocessed the public reads and kept productive beta chains. Here each entry gathers all rows of one CDR3 protein and keeps the most common genes and DNA. V and J calls and clone size were set by TCRdb, not the authors. The sample contains fewer than 85,000 distinct CDR3 sequences, roughly 80% of them found a single time. Of the sample, roughly 13% falls within the top ten clones.

What was sequenced was lung tumor tissue. This chain is built from TRBV10-2 and TRBJ2-3; the D gene is possibly TRBD2, with 5 bases matching. The source is a woman in her forties or fifties with non-small cell lung cancer. The CDR3 region has the sequence CTSGEENTQYF. The bases read TGCACCAGCGGAGAGGAGAATACGCAGTATTTT.